This T cell receptor beta chain was captured by sequencing in a study of neoadjuvant anti-PD-1 for oral cavity cancer. Profiled with immunoSEQ multiplex PCR; TCRdb holds only in-frame clones, not every one. The data hold some 15,000 clones, with about three quarters observed a single time. Germline V gene lookup returns CDR1 SGHRS and CDR2 YFSETQ. The CDR3 has 16 amino acids. V lost 0 bases to trimming and J lost 0 bases, with 9 bases between them. The sequence was obtained from a person aged 35 to 85 with oral cavity squamous cell carcinoma. The V and J genes are TRBV5-1 and TRBJ1-4; no firm D call. The sequencing used PBMCs, collected before nivolumab (anti-PD-1) treatment. In DNA, the CDR3 is TGCGCCAGCAGCTTGGGGACGCTAGCAACTAATGAAAAACTGTTTTTT. This encodes CASSLGTLATNEKLFF.